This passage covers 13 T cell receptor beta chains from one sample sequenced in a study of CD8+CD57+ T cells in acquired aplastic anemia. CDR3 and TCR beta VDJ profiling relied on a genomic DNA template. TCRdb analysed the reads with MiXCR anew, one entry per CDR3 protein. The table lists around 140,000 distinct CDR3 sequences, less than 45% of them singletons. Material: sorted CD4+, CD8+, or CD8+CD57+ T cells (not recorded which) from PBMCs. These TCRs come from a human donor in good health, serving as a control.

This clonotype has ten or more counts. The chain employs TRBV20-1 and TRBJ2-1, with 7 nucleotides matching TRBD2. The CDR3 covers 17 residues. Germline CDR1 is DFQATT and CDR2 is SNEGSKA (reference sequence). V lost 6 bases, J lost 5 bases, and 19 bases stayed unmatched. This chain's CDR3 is CSAINLGISGPNNEQFF. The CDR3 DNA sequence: TGCAGTGCCATAAATCTGGGGATTAGCGGGCCAAACAATGAGCAGTTCTTC.

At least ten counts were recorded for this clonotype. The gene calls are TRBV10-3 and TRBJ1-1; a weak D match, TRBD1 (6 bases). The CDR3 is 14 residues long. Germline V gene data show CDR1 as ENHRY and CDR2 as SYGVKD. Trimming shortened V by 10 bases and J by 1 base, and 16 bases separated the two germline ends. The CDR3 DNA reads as TGTGCCAGCCTACCCGGGACACAGAACACTGAAGCTTTCTTT. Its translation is CASLPGTQNTEAFF.

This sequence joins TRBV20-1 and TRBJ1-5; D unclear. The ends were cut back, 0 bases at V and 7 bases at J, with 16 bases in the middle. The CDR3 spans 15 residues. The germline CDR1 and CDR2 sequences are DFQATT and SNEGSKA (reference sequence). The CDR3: CSARDIGSINQPQHF. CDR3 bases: TGCAGTGCTAGAGATATAGGGTCTATAAACCAGCCCCAGCATTTT.

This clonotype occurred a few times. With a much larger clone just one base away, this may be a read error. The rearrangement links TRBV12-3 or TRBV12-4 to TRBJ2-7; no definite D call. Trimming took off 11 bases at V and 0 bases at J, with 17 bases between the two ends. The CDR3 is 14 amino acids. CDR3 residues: CACTKTGRSYEQYF. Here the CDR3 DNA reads TGTGCCTGCACTAAGACGGGCCGCTCCTACGAGCAGTACTTC.

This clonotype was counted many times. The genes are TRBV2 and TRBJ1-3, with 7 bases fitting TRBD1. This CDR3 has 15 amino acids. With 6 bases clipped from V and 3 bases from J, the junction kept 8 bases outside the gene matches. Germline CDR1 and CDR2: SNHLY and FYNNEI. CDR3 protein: CASSLDRAVGNTIYF. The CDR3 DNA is TGTGCCAGCAGCCTAGACAGGGCTGTTGGAAACACCATATATTTT. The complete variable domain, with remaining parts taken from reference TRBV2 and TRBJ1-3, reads EPEVTQTPSHQVTQMGQEVILRCVPISNHLYFYWYRQILGQKVEFLVSFYNNEISEKSEIFDDQFSVERPDGSNFTLKIRSTKLEDSAMYFCASSLDRAVGNTIYFGEGSWLTVV.

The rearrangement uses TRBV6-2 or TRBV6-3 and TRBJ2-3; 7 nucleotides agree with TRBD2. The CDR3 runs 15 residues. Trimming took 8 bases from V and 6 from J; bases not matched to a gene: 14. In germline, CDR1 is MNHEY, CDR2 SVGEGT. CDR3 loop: CASRSAGTGQDTQYF. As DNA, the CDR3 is TGTGCCAGCCGTTCAGCGGGAACGGGTCAGGATACGCAGTATTTT.

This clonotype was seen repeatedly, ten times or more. The CDR3: CASSLAGTGNEKLFF. The DNA of the CDR3 is TGTGCCAGCAGCTTAGCCGGGACGGGTAATGAAAAACTGTTTTTT. The chain has TRBV7-9 and TRBJ1-4, with D possibly matching TRBD1 (5 bases). Germline lookup yields CDR1 SEHNR and CDR2 FQNEAQ (reference sequence). Deletions cut 0 bases from V and 4 bases from J, with 9 bases between. The CDR3 runs to 15 residues.

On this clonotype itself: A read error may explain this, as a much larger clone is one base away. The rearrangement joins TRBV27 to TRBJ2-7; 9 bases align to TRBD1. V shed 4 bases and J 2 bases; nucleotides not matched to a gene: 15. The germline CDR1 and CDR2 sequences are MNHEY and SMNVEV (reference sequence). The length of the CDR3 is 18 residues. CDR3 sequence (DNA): TGTGCCAGCAGTTATCGGTTTTCCGGGACAGGGTCAACCTACGAGCAGTACTTC. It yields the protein CASSYRFSGTGSTYEQYF.

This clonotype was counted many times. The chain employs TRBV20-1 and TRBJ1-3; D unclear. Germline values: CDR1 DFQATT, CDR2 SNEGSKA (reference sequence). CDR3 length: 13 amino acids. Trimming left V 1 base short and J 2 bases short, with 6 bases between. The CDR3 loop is CSARAPPGNTIYF. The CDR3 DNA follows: TGCAGTGCTAGAGCCCCACCTGGAAACACCATATATTTT.

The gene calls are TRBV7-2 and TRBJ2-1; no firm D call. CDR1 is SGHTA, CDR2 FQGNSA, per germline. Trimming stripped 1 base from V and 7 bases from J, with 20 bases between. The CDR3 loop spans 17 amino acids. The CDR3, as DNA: TGTGCCAGCAGCTTAGGGCCCGAGTTGACCCAGTGGAATGAGCAGTTCTTC. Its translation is CASSLGPELTQWNEQFF.

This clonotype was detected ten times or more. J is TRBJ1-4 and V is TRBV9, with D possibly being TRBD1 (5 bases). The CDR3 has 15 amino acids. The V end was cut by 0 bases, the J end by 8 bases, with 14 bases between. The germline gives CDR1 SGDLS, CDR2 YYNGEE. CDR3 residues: CASSVAARAYEKLFF. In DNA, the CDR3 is TGTGCCAGCAGCGTAGCTGCCAGGGCCTACGAAAAACTGTTTTTT.

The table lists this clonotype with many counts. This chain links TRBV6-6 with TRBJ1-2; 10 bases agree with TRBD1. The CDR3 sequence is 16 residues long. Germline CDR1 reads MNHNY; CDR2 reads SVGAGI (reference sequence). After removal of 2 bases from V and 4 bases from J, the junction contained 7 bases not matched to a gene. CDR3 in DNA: TGTGCCAGCAGTTACCGAAGGACAGGGGGTTCCTATGGCTACACCTTC. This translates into CASSYRRTGGSYGYTF.

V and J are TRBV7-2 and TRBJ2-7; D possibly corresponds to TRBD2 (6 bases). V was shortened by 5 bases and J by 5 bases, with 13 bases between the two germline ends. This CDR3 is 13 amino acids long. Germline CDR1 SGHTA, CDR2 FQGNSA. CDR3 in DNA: TGTGCCAGCAGCCCCAGCGGGTTCGACGAGCAGTACTTC. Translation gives CASSPSGFDEQYF.